These 26 T cell receptor beta chains came from one sample sequenced in a study of radiotherapy plus CTLA-4 blockade in lung cancer. Data came from immunoSEQ multiplex PCR; TCRdb stores just in-frame clones and leaves some out. The table includes approximately 85,000 clones, approximately 83% detected once. The sample was peripheral blood, taken from a patient treated with radiotherapy plus ipilimumab. Receptor source: a human donor with non-small cell lung cancer who had a partial response to radiotherapy plus ipilimumab.

CDR3 amino acids: CASSLAGLDTEAFF. The DNA for the CDR3 is TGTGCCAGCAGCTTAGCAGGGTTGGACACTGAAGCTTTCTTT. The rearrangement uses TRBV7-3 and TRBJ1-1; D might be TRBD1 (5 bases). Trimming stripped 2 bases from V and 3 bases from J, with 10 bases between. Germline loops: CDR1 SGHTA, CDR2 FQGTGA. The CDR3 runs to 14 residues.

This chain uses TRBV19 with TRBJ1-1; D is undetermined. V dropped 5 bases and J dropped 6 bases, with 10 bases sitting between them. The CDR3 sequence is 12 residues long. The germline gives CDR1 LNHDA, CDR2 SQIVND (reference sequence). The CDR3 DNA is TGTGCCAGTAGTTCCCTCCGGGCTGAAGCTTTCTTT. Protein sequence: CASSSLRAEAFF. Complete variable domain (other parts from reference TRBV19 and TRBJ1-1): DGGITQSPKYLFRKEGQNVTLSCEQNLNHDAMYWYRQDPGQGLRLIYYSQIVNDFQKGDIAEGYSVSREKKESFPLTVTSAQKNPTAFYLCASSSLRAEAFFGQGTRLTVV.

The V and J genes are TRBV6-1 and TRBJ1-2; D might be TRBD1 (6 bases). Looked up from germline, CDR1 is MNHNS and CDR2 is SASEGT. The CDR3 has 14 residues. Between the trimmed V and J ends, which lost 2 bases and 4 bases, there was a span of 11 bases. The CDR3 spells CASSERDRTYGYTF. The CDR3 bases are TGTGCCAGCAGTGAACGTGACAGGACCTATGGCTACACCTTC.

This chain links TRBV25-1 with TRBJ2-3; perhaps TRBD1 as D (6 bases). The CDR3 has 13 residues. Germline CDR1 and CDR2: MGHDK and SYGVNS. V was clipped by 5 bases and J by 9 bases, with 15 bases between them. The CDR3 nucleotides are TGTGCCAGCAGTAACAGGGATAGGGGCACGCAGTATTTT. Translated: CASSNRDRGTQYF.

A few counts support this clone. The chain links TRBV6-6 to TRBJ1-5; D gene ambiguous. Germline CDR1 and CDR2: MNHNY and SVGAGI (reference sequence). Trimming took off 5 bases at V and 4 bases at J, with 12 bases between the two ends. The CDR3 runs 14 residues. The CDR3 DNA sequence: TGTGCCAGCAGTCCGAGTACCTCTAATCAGCCCCAGCATTTT. It translates to CASSPSTSNQPQHF.

The chain uses TRBV14 and TRBJ2-2; 7 bases match TRBD1. The germline CDR1 and CDR2 sequences are SGHDN and FVKESK. V gave up 4 bases and J gave up 4 bases; unmatched junction bases: 0. CDR3 length equals 13 residues. The CDR3 is CASSRDSTGELFF. The CDR3 bases are TGTGCCAGCAGCCGGGACAGCACCGGGGAGCTGTTTTTT. Based on the CDR3 plus reference TRBV14 and TRBJ2-2, the full variable domain is EAGVTQFPSHSVIEKGQTVTLRCDPISGHDNLYWYRRVMGKEIKFLLHFVKESKQDESGMPNNRFLAERTGGTYSTLKVQPAELEDSGVYFCASSRDSTGELFFGEGSRLTVL.

This chain uses TRBV5-1 with TRBJ2-1, with D unresolved. Looked up from germline, CDR1 is SGHRS and CDR2 is YFSETQ. V lost 4 bases to trimming and J lost 7 bases, with 9 bases between them. The CDR3 has 12 amino acids. CDR3 protein: CASSDNNNEQFF. The CDR3 DNA sequence: TGCGCCAGCAGCGACAACAATAATGAGCAGTTCTTC.

The rearrangement uses TRBV5-1 and TRBJ2-2; 8 positions match TRBD1. J lost 4 bases, V lost 0 bases, and 11 bases had no gene match. The CDR3 is 18 amino acids. In germline, CDR1 is SGHRS, CDR2 YFSETQ. This CDR3 is CASSLARVETGVTGELFF. The CDR3 coding sequence is TGCGCCAGCAGCTTGGCCAGAGTGGAGACAGGGGTCACCGGGGAGCTGTTTTTT.

This clone was detected only a few times. The V gene is TRBV27, the J gene TRBJ2-2; D is unresolved. V lost 10 bases and J lost 6, with 9 bases in between. The CDR3 is made up of 11 amino acids. Germline CDR1 reads MNHEY; CDR2 reads SMNVEV (reference sequence). The CDR3 DNA is TGTGCCACACATAAGTCCGGGGAGCTGTTTTTT. This encodes CATHKSGELFF.

The chain combines TRBV7-9 with TRBJ1-6, with 10 bases aligning to TRBD1. J lost 7 bases, V lost 0 bases, and 0 bases had no gene match. CDR1 SEHNR and CDR2 FQNEAQ come from the germline V gene (reference sequence). The CDR3 covers 15 residues. The CDR3 bases are TGTGCCAGCAGCTTAGCGGGACAGGGGAATTCACCCCTCCACTTT. Amino acid sequence: CASSLAGQGNSPLHF.

The chain has TRBV9 and TRBJ2-1, with 10 bases fitting TRBD2. Germline values: CDR1 SGDLS, CDR2 YYNGEE. V shed 3 bases, J shed 10 bases, and the junction held 7 bases outside the gene matches. The CDR3 runs to 14 residues. The CDR3 reads CASSEAGGPSEQFF. The CDR3 nucleotides read TGTGCCAGCAGCGAAGCGGGAGGGCCGTCCGAGCAGTTCTTC. Using reference TRBV9 and TRBJ2-1 for the parts outside the CDR3, the full variable domain is DSGVTQTPKHLITATGQRVTLRCSPRSGDLSVYWYQQSLDQGLQFLIQYYNGEERAKGNILERFSAQQFPDLHSELNLSSLELGDSALYFCASSEAGGPSEQFFGPGTRLTVL.

The chain carries TRBV27 and TRBJ1-5, with TRBD1 as a possible D gene (5 bases). Trimming shortened V by 3 bases and J by 7 bases, and 13 bases separated the two germline ends. Germline CDR1 reads MNHEY; CDR2 reads SMNVEV (reference sequence). CDR3 length: 14 amino acids. The CDR3 sequence is CASSLGGKGQPQHF. The CDR3 nucleotides are TGTGCCAGCAGTTTGGGGGGAAAGGGACAGCCCCAGCATTTT.

The rearrangement links TRBV9 to TRBJ1-3; the D gene is possibly TRBD1 (5 bases). Per germline, CDR1 SGDLS and CDR2 YYNGEE. Deletions cut 3 bases from V and 0 bases from J, with 10 bases between. The CDR3 spans 15 residues. This CDR3 is CASSAQGASGNTIYF. CDR3 sequence (DNA): TGTGCCAGCAGCGCGCAGGGTGCCTCTGGAAACACCATATATTTT.

This clone was recorded a few times. The rearrangement uses TRBV9 and TRBJ2-5; D remains unclear. Germline assignment: CDR1 SGDLS and CDR2 YYNGEE. Trimming took 7 bases from V and 4 from J, leaving 14 bases between them. There are 13 residues in the CDR3. CDR3 sequence (DNA): TGTGCCAGCTCACTCCCGAGGAGAGAGACCCAGTACTTC. Protein sequence: CASSLPRRETQYF.

The chain recombines TRBV27 with TRBJ2-1; 11 bases map to TRBD2. Germline lookup yields CDR1 MNHEY and CDR2 SMNVEV (reference sequence). The junction had 9 bases not matched to a gene; V was cut back by 6 bases and J by 8 bases. CDR3 length: 15 amino acids. In DNA form, the CDR3 reads TGTGCCAGCAGCCCCTTACTAGCGGGAGTGGATGAGCAGTTCTTC. This translates into CASSPLLAGVDEQFF.

CDR3 in DNA: TGTGCCTGGAGTCGCCGACAGGGGGGCTACACCTTC. This codes for CAWSRRQGGYTF. This chain uses TRBV30 with TRBJ1-2; TRBD1 aligns across 8 bases. Germline assignment: CDR1 GTSNPN and CDR2 SVGIG (reference sequence). The CDR3 length is 12 residues. With 2 bases clipped from V and 8 bases from J, the junction kept 4 bases outside the gene matches.

The chain couples TRBV5-1 to TRBJ2-3; 14 bases agree with TRBD2. The CDR3 extends over 16 amino acids. From germline, CDR1 is SGHRS and CDR2 YFSETQ. Germline trimming cut 4 bases from V and 4 bases from J; bases unmatched to any gene: 5. This CDR3 reads CASSIQTSGRADTQYF. The CDR3 DNA is TGCGCCAGCAGCATTCAGACTAGCGGGAGGGCAGATACGCAGTATTTT.

The chain carries TRBV6-6 and TRBJ2-7, with TRBD2 matching 7 bases. The CDR3 totals 15 residues. With 3 bases clipped from V and 0 bases from J, the junction kept 5 bases outside the gene matches. CDR1 is MNHNY and CDR2 is SVGAGI in the germline V gene (reference sequence). CDR3 in DNA: TGTGCCAGCAGTTATACGGGCGGGAGCTCCTACGAGCAGTACGTC. It is translated as CASSYTGGSSYEQYV.

The chain carries TRBV2 and TRBJ1-4; D gene unclear. The CDR3 is 17 residues long. Germline CDR1 and CDR2: SNHLY and FYNNEI. V gave up 6 bases and J gave up 3 bases, with 20 bases separating them. This CDR3 is CASRAQTSQAANEKLFF. As DNA, the CDR3 is TGTGCCAGCAGGGCTCAAACCTCCCAGGCCGCTAATGAAAAACTGTTTTTT.

The gene calls are TRBV5-4 and TRBJ1-5; D is unresolved. The CDR3 consists of 16 residues. V lost 2 bases, J lost 6 bases, and 18 bases lay in between. Germline V gene sequence: CDR1 SGHNT, CDR2 YYREEE (reference sequence). The CDR3 sequence: CASSFGGTTSPQPQHF. The CDR3 DNA follows: TGTGCCAGCAGCTTCGGAGGTACAACATCCCCTCAGCCCCAGCATTTT.

V and J are TRBV10-2 and TRBJ2-1, with 7 bases that match TRBD1. The CDR3 covers 15 residues. The germline V gene has CDR1 WSHSY and CDR2 SAAADI. V was pared by 3 bases and J by 0 bases, with 2 bases of the junction left unmatched. The CDR3 here is CASSEQGSSYNEQFF. The CDR3 DNA reads TGCGCCAGCAGTGAACAGGGGAGCTCCTACAATGAGCAGTTCTTC.

This rearrangement joins TRBV19 to TRBJ2-4, with D possibly being TRBD2 (6 bases). CDR1 and CDR2 (germline): LNHDA, SQIVND (reference sequence). V lost 4 bases, J lost 7 bases, and 17 bases lay in between. CDR3 size: 15 residues. The CDR3 sequence: CASSNGGTAGNIQYF. The CDR3 DNA reads as TGTGCCAGTAGTAACGGCGGGACGGCGGGGAACATTCAGTACTTC. Filled out from reference TRBV19 and TRBJ2-4, the complete variable domain reads DGGITQSPKYLFRKEGQNVTLSCEQNLNHDAMYWYRQDPGQGLRLIYYSQIVNDFQKGDIAEGYSVSREKKESFPLTVTSAQKNPTAFYLCASSNGGTAGNIQYFGAGTRLSVL.

V is TRBV5-6 and J is TRBJ2-3; 11 bases match TRBD1. The CDR3 consists of 15 residues. Unmatched junction bases numbered 7, after V lost 5 bases and J lost 5 bases. The V gene's germline CDR1 is SGHDT and CDR2 YYEEEE. CDR3 protein: CASRQGQGARDTQYF. The DNA of the CDR3 is TGTGCCAGCAGACAAGGACAGGGGGCGAGAGATACGCAGTATTTT.

This clone was counted a single time. V usage is TRBV29-1 and J usage is TRBJ2-3, with TRBD1 matching 8 bases. Looked up from germline, CDR1 is SQVTM and CDR2 is ANQGSEA. V dropped 7 bases and J dropped 1; count of bases not matched to a gene: 1. This CDR3 region has 12 residues. The CDR3 loop reads CSAQGGTDTQYF. DNA for the CDR3: TGCAGCGCACAGGGGGGCACAGATACGCAGTATTTT.

The chain employs TRBV27 and TRBJ2-2; D is unresolved. Germline-derived CDR1 and CDR2 are MNHEY and SMNVEV (reference sequence). Trimming left V 7 bases short and J 3 bases short, with 3 bases between. CDR3 length: 11 residues. CDR3 amino acids: CASTDTGELFF. The CDR3 DNA is TGTGCCAGCACGGACACCGGGGAGCTGTTTTTT.

This chain uses TRBV7-9 with TRBJ2-4, with 9 bases aligning to TRBD1. Germline-derived CDR1 and CDR2 are SEHNR and FQNEAQ (reference sequence). CDR3 size: 14 residues. Unmatched junction bases numbered 7, after V lost 6 bases and J lost 7 bases. CDR3 sequence reads: CASSLPGTGNIQYF. The CDR3 DNA follows: TGTGCCAGCAGTCTTCCCGGGACAGGGAACATTCAGTACTTC.